This T cell receptor beta chain was captured in a study of cytomegalovirus exposure and HLA in healthy donors. The study ran its PCR with 60 Vbeta and 13 Jbeta primers. Data came from immunoSEQ multiplex PCR; TCRdb stores just in-frame clones and leaves some out. The sample holds 110,000 to 150,000 clones; 65% to 80% are singletons and the top ten take approximately 3.8%. The V and J ends lost 5 bases and 9 bases respectively, with 14 bases between them. This CDR3 has 13 residues. Germline V gene lookup returns CDR1 MNHNS and CDR2 SASEGT. About this clone itself: The antigen is unknown.

Findings and limits, study-wide: V- and J-gene trimming in TCR beta was tied to a missense DCLRE1C variant by an analysis performed later. Presence/absence comparisons presumed near-even sequencing depth among donors.

The source of this sequence is a male donor in good health and CMV-seronegative. The source material was PBMCs. The chain carries TRBV6-1 and TRBJ2-1, with D possibly matching TRBD2 (5 bases). The DNA of the CDR3 is TGTGCCAGCAGTCTCCCGGGAATCGGTGAGCAGTTCTTC. It translates to CASSLPGIGEQFF.